Shown below are 24 T cell receptor beta chains from a single sample sequenced in a study of shared clonotypes between healthy human individuals. TCRdb's table, derived via immunoSEQ multiplex PCR, lists solely in-frame clones and lacks some. The table lists fewer than 1 million clones, roughly 96% of them singletons, with about 0.21% in the top ten. The naive CD8 fraction comprised CD45RO-negative cells positively selected for CCR7 and excluded terminally differentiated effector memory CD45RA+ cells. Sequenced material: naive CD8+ T cells sorted from blood. The receptor set was obtained from a man aged 30 to 45 in good health.

V gene TRBV7-9 combines with J gene TRBJ1-2; 7 bases agree with TRBD1. Germline V lookup: CDR1 SEHNR, CDR2 FQNEAQ (reference sequence). This CDR3 region has 15 residues. J was trimmed by 3 bases and V by 10 bases; bases with no gene match: 14. The CDR3 sequence is CATPIIQGPDYGYTF. Here the CDR3 DNA reads TGTGCCACCCCCATAATACAGGGGCCTGACTATGGCTACACCTTC.

The chain has TRBV19 and TRBJ2-1; no reliable D call. The germline V gene encodes CDR1 LNHDA and CDR2 SQIVND (reference sequence). The CDR3 loop spans 13 amino acids. V shed 5 bases and J shed 5 bases, with 10 bases lying between them. CDR3 nucleotide sequence: TGTGCCAGTAGTTCCATGGCTCACAATGAGCAGTTCTTC. Translation: CASSSMAHNEQFF.

The genes are TRBV9 and TRBJ1-2; D is unclear. Germline V gene lookup returns CDR1 SGDLS and CDR2 YYNGEE. Trimming cost V 3 bases and J 8 bases, with 8 bases left between them. The CDR3 runs 11 residues. In nucleotides, the CDR3 is TGTGCCAGCAGCGATCGCGGGGGCTACACCTTC. Protein sequence: CASSDRGGYTF.

The chain couples TRBV19 to TRBJ1-5; D not certain. This CDR3 is built from 13 residues. Trimming removed 3 bases at V and 11 bases at J, with 14 bases between. The germline gives CDR1 LNHDA, CDR2 SQIVND (reference sequence). The CDR3: CASSIVTESAQHF. The CDR3, as DNA: TGTGCCAGTAGTATTGTAACGGAATCAGCCCAGCATTTT. Using reference TRBV19 and TRBJ1-5 for the parts outside the CDR3, the full variable domain is DGGITQSPKYLFRKEGQNVTLSCEQNLNHDAMYWYRQDPGQGLRLIYYSQIVNDFQKGDIAEGYSVSREKKESFPLTVTSAQKNPTAFYLCASSIVTESAQHFGDGTRLSIL.

The CDR3 sequence: CASSLADRGNTEAFF. CDR3 sequence (DNA): TGTGCCAGCAGCTTAGCGGACAGGGGGAACACTGAAGCTTTCTTT. This chain links TRBV11-1 with TRBJ1-1; 9 bases agree with TRBD1. This CDR3 region has 15 residues. Germline CDR1 is SGHAT and CDR2 is FQDESV (reference sequence). With 0 bases clipped from V and 1 base from J, the junction kept 0 bases outside the gene matches. Variable domain in full (rest from reference TRBV11-1 and TRBJ1-1): EAEVAQSPRYKITEKSQAVAFWCDPISGHATLYWYRQILGQGPELLVQFQDESVVDDSQLPKDRFSAERLKGVDSTLKIQPAELGDSAMYLCASSLADRGNTEAFFGQGTRLTVV.

The chain couples TRBV7-9 to TRBJ2-5; D is possibly TRBD2 (5 bases). Germline V gene lookup returns CDR1 SEHNR and CDR2 FQNEAQ (reference sequence). This CDR3 is 14 amino acids long. With 1 base removed from V and 4 bases from J, the gap between germline ends came to 10 bases. The CDR3: CASSLDASSETQYF. DNA for the CDR3: TGTGCCAGCAGCTTAGATGCTAGCTCAGAGACCCAGTACTTC. The full variable domain, its missing parts supplied by reference TRBV7-9 and TRBJ2-5, is DTGVSQNPRHKITKRGQNVTFRCDPISEHNRLYWYRQTLGQGPEFLTYFQNEAQLEKSRLLSDRFSAERPKGSFSTLEIQRTEQGDSAMYLCASSLDASSETQYFGPGTRLLVL.

The chain has TRBV29-1 and TRBJ2-1, with D perhaps given as TRBD1 or TRBD2 (5 bases each). This CDR3 comprises 17 residues. CDR1 is SQVTM, CDR2 ANQGSEA, per germline. V was cut by 5 bases and J by 0 bases, with 20 bases left in between. The CDR3: CSVPVRAGTLSYNEQFF. DNA of the CDR3: TGCAGCGTTCCCGTGCGAGCAGGGACCCTCTCCTACAATGAGCAGTTCTTC.

This clone has only one observation. The gene calls are TRBV4-1 and TRBJ2-5, with a weak D call TRBD1 (6 bases). There are 14 residues in the CDR3. Germline V gene lookup returns CDR1 MGHRA and CDR2 YSYEKL. Trimming left V 0 bases short and J 7 bases short, with 12 bases between. CDR3 protein: CASSQETGMRTQYF. The CDR3 DNA is TGCGCCAGCAGCCAAGAAACAGGGATGAGGACCCAGTACTTC.

The chain carries TRBV7-6 and TRBJ2-7, with 10 bases lining up with TRBD2. The trim removed 6 bases at V and 3 bases at J, leaving 8 bases unmatched. Germline V gene data show CDR1 as SGHVS and CDR2 as FNYEAQ. The CDR3 is 15 residues long. Here the CDR3 reads CASSEIAGGIYEQYF. The CDR3 DNA reads as TGTGCCAGCAGTGAGATAGCGGGAGGAATCTACGAGCAGTACTTC.

V and J are TRBV7-2 and TRBJ2-7, with D perhaps TRBD1 (6 bases). CDR1 and CDR2 (germline): SGHTA, FQGNSA. This CDR3 is built from 15 residues. V lost 5 bases and J lost 2, with 16 bases in between. The CDR3 loop reads CASSKSQGHTYEQYF. The CDR3 nucleotides are TGTGCCAGCAGCAAATCCCAGGGACATACCTACGAGCAGTACTTC.

The chain carries TRBV5-1 and TRBJ2-2, with 8 bases identical to TRBD1. The ends lost 5 bases at V and 8 bases at J; junction bases unmatched: 5. Germline lookup yields CDR1 SGHRS and CDR2 YFSETQ. The CDR3 covers 13 residues. CDR3 sequence (DNA): TGCGCCAGCAGTCCAGGGGGCTCGGGGGAGCTGTTTTTT. Amino acid sequence: CASSPGGSGELFF.

The rearrangement uses TRBV4-1 and TRBJ2-1; the D call may be TRBD1 or TRBD2 (5 bases each). There are 16 residues in the CDR3. The germline CDR1 and CDR2 sequences are MGHRA and YSYEKL. V dropped 3 bases and J dropped 2 bases, with 14 bases sitting between them. CDR3 region: CASSQTPGPTYNEQFF. In DNA, the CDR3 is TGCGCCAGCAGCCAGACCCCGGGACCGACCTACAATGAGCAGTTCTTC.

V and J are TRBV28 and TRBJ2-5, with D perhaps matching TRBD1 (5 bases). This CDR3 region has 15 residues. V gave up 2 bases and J gave up 5 bases, with 15 bases separating them. Germline CDR1 and CDR2: MDHEN and SYDVKM. CDR3 sequence: CASSLGASSGETQYF. CDR3 sequence (DNA): TGTGCCAGCAGTTTAGGGGCGAGTTCCGGGGAGACCCAGTACTTC.

The chain uses TRBV7-9 and TRBJ2-7; no definite D call. Germline CDR1 SEHNR, CDR2 FQNEAQ (reference sequence). Between the trimmed V and J ends, which lost 5 bases and 0 bases, there was a span of 11 bases. The CDR3 is 14 residues long. CDR3 protein: CASSVSGDSYEQYF. The CDR3 DNA is TGTGCCAGCAGCGTTAGTGGGGACTCCTACGAGCAGTACTTC.

The chain links TRBV11-2 to TRBJ2-3; D remains ambiguous. The CDR3 sequence is 15 residues long. Trimming cost V 7 bases and J 0 bases, with 14 bases left between them. The germline V gene has CDR1 SGHAT and CDR2 FQNNGV. The CDR3 region has the DNA TGTGCCAGCAAATACGGCGGTTCTAGCACAGATACGCAGTATTTT. Its protein is CASKYGGSSTDTQYF. The full variable domain, completed using reference TRBV11-2 and TRBJ2-3, is EAGVAQSPRYKIIEKRQSVAFWCNPISGHATLYWYQQILGQGPKLLIQFQNNGVVDDSQLPKDRFSAERLKGVDSTLKIQPAKLEDSAVYLCASKYGGSSTDTQYFGPGTRLTVL.

The genes are TRBV2 and TRBJ2-5, with D perhaps TRBD1 or TRBD2 (5 bases each). This CDR3 is built from 11 residues. CDR1 is SNHLY and CDR2 is FYNNEI in the germline V gene. V lost 8 bases and J lost 7, with 11 bases in between. The CDR3 DNA follows: TGTGCCAGCGGGACGGGCAGGACCCAGTACTTC. The encoded protein is CASGTGRTQYF. The full variable domain, its missing parts supplied by reference TRBV2 and TRBJ2-5, is EPEVTQTPSHQVTQMGQEVILRCVPISNHLYFYWYRQILGQKVEFLVSFYNNEISEKSEIFDDQFSVERPDGSNFTLKIRSTKLEDSAMYFCASGTGRTQYFGPGTRLLVL.

V is TRBV5-1 and J is TRBJ1-1; D gene unclear. Trimming pared 0 bases from V and 3 bases from J, leaving 9 bases between. CDR1 and CDR2 from the germline V gene are SGHRS and YFSETQ. The CDR3 is made up of 14 amino acids. The CDR3 DNA sequence: TGCGCCAGCAGCTTGGCCGTCGGCGACACTGAAGCTTTCTTT. Translating it yields CASSLAVGDTEAFF. The full variable domain, with the rest looked up from reference TRBV5-1 and TRBJ1-1, is KAGVTQTPRYLIKTRGQQVTLSCSPISGHRSVSWYQQTPGQGLQFLFEYFSETQRNKGNFPGRFSGRQFSNSRSEMNVSTLELGDSALYLCASSLAVGDTEAFFGQGTRLTVV.

The V gene is TRBV11-2, the J gene TRBJ2-3, with TRBD2 identical over 13 bases. J gave up 3 bases and V 0 bases, and 9 bases lay outside the gene matches. This CDR3 contains 19 residues. CDR1 is SGHAT and CDR2 is FQNNGV in the germline V gene. The DNA for the CDR3 is TGTGCCAGCAGCTTAGAGGGGGGGACTAGCGGGACCCAAACAGATACGCAGTATTTT. Translated: CASSLEGGTSGTQTDTQYF.

The CDR3 bases are TGTGCCAGCAGTTTATATGTATCTGCGCTTTCGAGGAATCAGCCCCAGCATTTT. It codes for CASSLYVSALSRNQPQHF. V and J are TRBV28 and TRBJ1-5; D is unclear. CDR1 is MDHEN, CDR2 SYDVKM, per germline. Trimming removed 1 base at V and 4 bases at J, with 20 bases between. The CDR3 runs 18 residues.

The chain employs TRBV7-8 and TRBJ2-7, with D tentatively TRBD1 (8 bases). CDR3 length: 15 amino acids. V lost 5 bases and J lost 2, with 16 bases in between. The germline gives CDR1 SGHVS, CDR2 FQNEAQ. The CDR3 loop reads CASSPAGTGAYEQYF. CDR3 DNA: TGTGCCAGCAGCCCAGCGGGGACAGGTGCCTACGAGCAGTACTTC. Using reference TRBV7-8 and TRBJ2-7 for the parts outside the CDR3, the full variable domain is GAGVSQSPRYKVAKRGQDVALRCDPISGHVSLFWYQQALGQGPEFLTYFQNEAQLDKSGLPSDRFFAERPEGSVSTLKIQRTQQEDSAVYLCASSPAGTGAYEQYFGPGTRLTVT.

This clone was counted between two and nine times. The rearrangement uses TRBV10-2 and TRBJ1-2; D gene ambiguous. Trimming stripped 3 bases from V and 8 bases from J, with 16 bases between. This CDR3 has 14 residues. Germline lookup yields CDR1 WSHSY and CDR2 SAAADI. The CDR3 DNA is TGCGCCAGCAGTGACCGTAAGATTTCTGTCGGCTACACCTTC. Translation: CASSDRKISVGYTF.

The rearrangement joins TRBV4-1 to TRBJ2-5; the D call may be TRBD1 or TRBD2 (5 bases each). V was cut by 1 base and J by 3 bases, with 9 bases left in between. CDR1 MGHRA and CDR2 YSYEKL come from the germline V gene. The CDR3 length is 14 residues. The CDR3 DNA is TGCGCCAGCAGCCAAGCGGGACCAGAAGAGACCCAGTACTTC. Protein: CASSQAGPEETQYF.

This clone is a singleton in its sample. V usage is TRBV28 and J usage is TRBJ1-4; tentatively, D is TRBD1 (6 bases). CDR1 MDHEN and CDR2 SYDVKM come from the germline V gene. The CDR3 is 12 amino acids. The ends were cut back, 7 bases at V and 8 bases at J, with 11 bases in the middle. CDR3 region: CASKGGTEKLFF. The CDR3 nucleotides read TGTGCCAGCAAGGGGGGAACCGAAAAACTGTTTTTT.

The V call is TRBV5-1, the J call TRBJ2-3; D gene uncertain. This CDR3 contains 16 residues. Trimming stripped 0 bases from V and 0 bases from J, with 11 bases between. Germline CDR1 is SGHRS and CDR2 is YFSETQ. The CDR3 protein is CASSLEAPASTDTQYF. The CDR3 coding sequence is TGCGCCAGCAGCTTGGAGGCTCCTGCTAGCACAGATACGCAGTATTTT.